The entry that follows covers one TCR beta chain sequence. What it binds is not known. Amplification used 60 Vbeta primers and 13 Jbeta primers. This table comes from immunoSEQ multiplex PCR, and its TCRdb copy is limited to in-frame clones, with some not included. Here the sample spans about 150,000 clones, 9.7% being singletons. This record comes from a study of cytomegalovirus exposure and HLA in healthy donors. Trimming pared 8 bases from V and 5 bases from J, leaving 18 bases between. The CDR3 has 14 residues. The germline V gene has CDR1 MGHDK and CDR2 SYGVNS. The study, taken as a whole, reports: Upon later analysis, TCR association rates were observed to vary by HLA locus, being highest for DRB1 and lowest for HLA-C. Information on immune exposure was restricted to one variable (CMV serostatus). For TCR beta chains, V- and J-gene trimming was later linked to a missense DCLRE1C variant.

This TCR was recovered from a man over 45 in good health and CMV-seronegative. V gene TRBV25-1 combines with J gene TRBJ1-2; no definite D call. Source material: PBMCs. The CDR3 DNA reads TGTGCCAGCCGGGGATTGGGCGGAATATATGGCTACACCTTC. It specifies CASRGLGGIYGYTF.